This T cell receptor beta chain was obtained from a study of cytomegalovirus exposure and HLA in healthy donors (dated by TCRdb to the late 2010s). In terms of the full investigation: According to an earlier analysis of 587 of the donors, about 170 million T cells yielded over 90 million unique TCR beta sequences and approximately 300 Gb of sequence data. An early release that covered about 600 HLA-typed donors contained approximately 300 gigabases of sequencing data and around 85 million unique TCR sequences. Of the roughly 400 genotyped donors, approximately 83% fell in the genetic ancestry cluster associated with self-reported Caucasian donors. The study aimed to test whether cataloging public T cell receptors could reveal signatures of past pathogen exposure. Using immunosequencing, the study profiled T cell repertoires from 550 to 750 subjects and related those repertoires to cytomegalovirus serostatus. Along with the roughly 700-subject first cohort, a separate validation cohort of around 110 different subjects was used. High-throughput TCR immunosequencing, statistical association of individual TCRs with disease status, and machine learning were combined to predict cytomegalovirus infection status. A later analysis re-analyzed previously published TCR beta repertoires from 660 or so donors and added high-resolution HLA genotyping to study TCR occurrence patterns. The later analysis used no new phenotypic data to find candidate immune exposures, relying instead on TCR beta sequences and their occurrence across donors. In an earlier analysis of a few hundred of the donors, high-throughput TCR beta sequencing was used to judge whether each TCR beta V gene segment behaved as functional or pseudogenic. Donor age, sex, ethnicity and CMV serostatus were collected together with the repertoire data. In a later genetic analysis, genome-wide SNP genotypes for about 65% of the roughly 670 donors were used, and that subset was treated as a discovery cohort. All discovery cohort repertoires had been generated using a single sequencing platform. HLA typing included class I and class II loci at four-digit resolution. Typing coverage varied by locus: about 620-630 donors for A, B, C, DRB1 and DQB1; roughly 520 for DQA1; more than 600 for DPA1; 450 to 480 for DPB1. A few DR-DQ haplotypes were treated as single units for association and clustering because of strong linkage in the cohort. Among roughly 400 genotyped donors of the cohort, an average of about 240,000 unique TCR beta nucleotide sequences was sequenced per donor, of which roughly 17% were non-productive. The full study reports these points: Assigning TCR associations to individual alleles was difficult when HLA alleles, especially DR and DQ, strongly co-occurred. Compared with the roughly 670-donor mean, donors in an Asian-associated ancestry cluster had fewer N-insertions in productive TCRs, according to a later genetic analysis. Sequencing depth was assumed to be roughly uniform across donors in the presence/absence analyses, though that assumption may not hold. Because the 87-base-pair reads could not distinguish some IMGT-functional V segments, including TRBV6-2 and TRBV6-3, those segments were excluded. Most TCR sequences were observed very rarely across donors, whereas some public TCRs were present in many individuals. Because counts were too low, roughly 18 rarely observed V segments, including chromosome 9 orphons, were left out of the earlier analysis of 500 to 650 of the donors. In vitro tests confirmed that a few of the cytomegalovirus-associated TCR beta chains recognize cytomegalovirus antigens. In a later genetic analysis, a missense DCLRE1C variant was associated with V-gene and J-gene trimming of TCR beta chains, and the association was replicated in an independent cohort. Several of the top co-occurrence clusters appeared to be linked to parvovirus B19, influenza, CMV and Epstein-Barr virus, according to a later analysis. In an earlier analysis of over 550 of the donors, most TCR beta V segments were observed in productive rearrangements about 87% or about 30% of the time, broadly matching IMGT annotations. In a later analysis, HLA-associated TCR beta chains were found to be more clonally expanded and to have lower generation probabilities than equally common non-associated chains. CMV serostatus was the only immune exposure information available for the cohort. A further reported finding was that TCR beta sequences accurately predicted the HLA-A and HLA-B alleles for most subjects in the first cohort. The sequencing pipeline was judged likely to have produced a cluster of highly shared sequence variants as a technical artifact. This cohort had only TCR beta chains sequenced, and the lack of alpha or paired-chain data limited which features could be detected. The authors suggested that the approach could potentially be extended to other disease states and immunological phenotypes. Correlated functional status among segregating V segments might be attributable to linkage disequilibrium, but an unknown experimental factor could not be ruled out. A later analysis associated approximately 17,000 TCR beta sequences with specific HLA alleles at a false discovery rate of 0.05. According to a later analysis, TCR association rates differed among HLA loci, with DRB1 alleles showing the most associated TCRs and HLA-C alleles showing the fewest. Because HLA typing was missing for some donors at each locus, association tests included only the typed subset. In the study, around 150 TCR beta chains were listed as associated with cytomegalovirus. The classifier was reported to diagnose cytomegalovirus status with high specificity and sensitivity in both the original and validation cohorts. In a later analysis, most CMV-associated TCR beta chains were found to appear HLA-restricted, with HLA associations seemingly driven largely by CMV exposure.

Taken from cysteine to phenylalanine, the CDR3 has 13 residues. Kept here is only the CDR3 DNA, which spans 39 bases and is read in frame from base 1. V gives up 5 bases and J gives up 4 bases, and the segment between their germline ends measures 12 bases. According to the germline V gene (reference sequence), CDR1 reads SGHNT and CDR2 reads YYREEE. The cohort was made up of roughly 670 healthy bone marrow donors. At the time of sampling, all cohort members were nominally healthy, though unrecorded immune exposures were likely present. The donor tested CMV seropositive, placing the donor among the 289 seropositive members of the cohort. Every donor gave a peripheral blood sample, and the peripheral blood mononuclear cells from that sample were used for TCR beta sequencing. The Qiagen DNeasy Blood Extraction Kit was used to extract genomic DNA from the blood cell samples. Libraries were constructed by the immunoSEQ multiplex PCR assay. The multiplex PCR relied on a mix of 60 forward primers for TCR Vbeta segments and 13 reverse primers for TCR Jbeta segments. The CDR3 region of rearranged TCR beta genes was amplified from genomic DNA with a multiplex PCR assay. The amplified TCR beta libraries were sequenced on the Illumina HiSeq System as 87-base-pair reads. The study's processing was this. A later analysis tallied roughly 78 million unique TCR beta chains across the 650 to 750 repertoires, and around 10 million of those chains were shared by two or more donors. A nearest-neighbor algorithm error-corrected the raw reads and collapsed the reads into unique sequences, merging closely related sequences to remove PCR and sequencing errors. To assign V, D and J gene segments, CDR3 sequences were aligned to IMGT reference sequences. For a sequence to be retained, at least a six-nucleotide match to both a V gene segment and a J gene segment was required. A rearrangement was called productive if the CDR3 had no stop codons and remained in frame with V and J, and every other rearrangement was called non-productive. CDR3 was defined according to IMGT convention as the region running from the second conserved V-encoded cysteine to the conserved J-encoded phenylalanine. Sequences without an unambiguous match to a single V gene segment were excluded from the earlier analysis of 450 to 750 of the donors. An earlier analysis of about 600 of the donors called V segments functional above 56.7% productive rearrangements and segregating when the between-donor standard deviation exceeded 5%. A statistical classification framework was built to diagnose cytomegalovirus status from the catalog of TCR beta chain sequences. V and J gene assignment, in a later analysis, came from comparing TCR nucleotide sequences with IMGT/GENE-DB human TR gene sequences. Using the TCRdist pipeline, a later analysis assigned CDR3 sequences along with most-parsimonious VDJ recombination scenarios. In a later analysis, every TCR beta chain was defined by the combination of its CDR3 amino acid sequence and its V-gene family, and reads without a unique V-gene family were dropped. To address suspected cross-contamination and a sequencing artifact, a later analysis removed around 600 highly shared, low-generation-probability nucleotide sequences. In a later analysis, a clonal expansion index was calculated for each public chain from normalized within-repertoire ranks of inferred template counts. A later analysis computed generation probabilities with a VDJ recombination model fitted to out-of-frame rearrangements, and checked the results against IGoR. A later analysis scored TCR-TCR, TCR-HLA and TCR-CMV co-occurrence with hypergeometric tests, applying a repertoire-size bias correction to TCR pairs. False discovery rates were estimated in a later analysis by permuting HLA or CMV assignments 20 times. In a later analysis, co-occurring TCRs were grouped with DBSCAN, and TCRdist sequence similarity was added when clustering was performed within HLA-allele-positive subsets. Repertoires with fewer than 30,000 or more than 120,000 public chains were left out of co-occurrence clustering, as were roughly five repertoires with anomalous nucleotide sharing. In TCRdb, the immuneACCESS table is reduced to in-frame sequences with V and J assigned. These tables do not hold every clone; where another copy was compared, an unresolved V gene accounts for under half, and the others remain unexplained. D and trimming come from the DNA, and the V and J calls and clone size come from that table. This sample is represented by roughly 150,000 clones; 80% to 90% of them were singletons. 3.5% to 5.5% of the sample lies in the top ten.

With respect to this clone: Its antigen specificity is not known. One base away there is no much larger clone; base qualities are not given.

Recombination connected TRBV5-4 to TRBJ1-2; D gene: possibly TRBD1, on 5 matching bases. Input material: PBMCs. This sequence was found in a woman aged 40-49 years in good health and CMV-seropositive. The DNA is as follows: TGTGCCAGCAGTCAACAGGAGTTCTATGGCTACACCTTC. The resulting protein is CASSQQEFYGYTF.